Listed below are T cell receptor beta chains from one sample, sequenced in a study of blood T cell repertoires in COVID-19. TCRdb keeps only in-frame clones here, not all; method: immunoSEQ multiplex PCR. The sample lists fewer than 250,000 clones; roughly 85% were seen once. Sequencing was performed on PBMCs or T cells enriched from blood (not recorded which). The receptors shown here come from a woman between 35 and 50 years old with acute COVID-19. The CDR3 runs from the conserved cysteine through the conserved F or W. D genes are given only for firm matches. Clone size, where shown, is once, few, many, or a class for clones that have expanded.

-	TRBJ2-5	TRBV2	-	CASTPPVRVQETQYF	TGTGCCAGCACCCCCCCGGTGAGGGTCCAAGAGACCCAGTACTTC
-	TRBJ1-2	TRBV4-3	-	CASSHSTAETNYGYTF	TGCGCCAGCAGCCATAGCACCGCAGAAACTAACTATGGCTACACCTTC
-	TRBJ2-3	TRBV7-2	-	CASSFGTVMNTQYF	TGTGCCAGCAGCTTCGGGACTGTAATGAATACGCAGTATTTT
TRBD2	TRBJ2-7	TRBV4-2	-	CASSQERTSGVSYEQYF	TGTGCCAGCAGCCAAGAAAGGACTAGCGGGGTGTCCTACGAGCAGTACTTC
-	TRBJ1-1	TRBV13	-	CASSSEAFF	TGTGCCAGCAGCTCGGAGGCTTTCTTT
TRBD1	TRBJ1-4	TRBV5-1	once	CASSMTGGTIEKLFF	TGCGCCAGCAGCATGACAGGGGGCACGATTGAAAAACTGTTTTTT
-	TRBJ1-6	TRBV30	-	CAWRQGRRSPLHF	TGTGCCTGGAGGCAGGGGAGACGTTCACCCCTCCACTTT
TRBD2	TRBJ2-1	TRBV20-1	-	CSASRLAGGGEQFF	TGCAGTGCAAGTAGACTAGCGGGAGGAGGTGAGCAGTTCTTC
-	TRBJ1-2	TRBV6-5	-	CASSRDSNYGYTF	TGTGCCAGCAGTCGTGACTCTAACTATGGCTACACCTTC
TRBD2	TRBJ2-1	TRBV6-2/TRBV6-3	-	CASSYFAGVGEQFF	TGTGCCAGCAGTTACTTTGCGGGAGTTGGAGAGCAGTTCTTC
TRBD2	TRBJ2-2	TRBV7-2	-	CASSLAGGVPGELFF	TGTGCCAGCAGCTTAGCGGGGGGGGTCCCCGGGGAGCTGTTTTTT
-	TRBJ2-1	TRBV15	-	CATQGGTRTNEQFF	TGTGCCACCCAAGGGGGTACAAGGACCAATGAGCAGTTCTTC
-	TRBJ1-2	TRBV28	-	CASSLLQGGYTF	TGTGCCAGCAGTTTATTACAGGGTGGCTACACCTTC
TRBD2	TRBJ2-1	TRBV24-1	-	CATSRAGGAYNEQFF	TGTGCCACCAGCAGAGCGGGGGGAGCCTACAATGAGCAGTTCTTC
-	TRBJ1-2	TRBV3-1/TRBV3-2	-	CASSQSGSGASGSGYTF	TGTGCCAGCAGCCAAAGTGGGTCAGGGGCCTCGGGGAGTGGCTACACCTTC
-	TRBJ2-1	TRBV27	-	CASTFLNEQFF	TGTGCCAGCACCTTCCTCAATGAGCAGTTCTTC
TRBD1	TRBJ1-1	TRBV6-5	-	CASSQGARTEAFF	TGTGCCAGCAGTCAGGGGGCGCGGACTGAAGCTTTCTTT
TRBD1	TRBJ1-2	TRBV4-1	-	CASSLGDRDYGYTF	TGCGCCAGCAGCCTGGGTGACAGGGACTATGGCTACACCTTC
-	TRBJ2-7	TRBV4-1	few	CASSQSKGSGGWHEQYF	TGCGCCAGCAGCCAATCTAAAGGGTCAGGGGGGTGGCACGAGCAGTACTTC
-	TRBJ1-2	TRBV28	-	CASSTPPGGYTF	TGTGCCAGCAGCACTCCACCAGGCGGCTACACCTTC
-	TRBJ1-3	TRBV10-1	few	CASSGGQLFSGNTIYF	TGCGCCAGCAGTGGGGGACAACTGTTCTCTGGAAACACCATATATTTT
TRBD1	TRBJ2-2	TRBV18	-	CASSPPGQGVTGELFF	TGTGCCAGCTCACCACCGGGACAGGGGGTCACCGGGGAGCTGTTTTTT
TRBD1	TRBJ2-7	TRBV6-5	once	CASTRDRDPNEQYF	TGTGCCAGCACCCGGGACAGGGATCCCAACGAGCAGTACTTC
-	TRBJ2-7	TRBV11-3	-	CASSLPGAGLIGQYF	TGTGCCAGCAGCCTCCCGGGAGCGGGTTTGATAGGGCAGTACTTC
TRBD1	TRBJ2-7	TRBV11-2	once	CASSLNRGPFRIYEQYF	TGTGCCAGCAGCTTGAACAGGGGCCCTTTTAGGATATACGAGCAGTACTTC
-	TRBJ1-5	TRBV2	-	CASSSGGNQPQHF	TGTGCCAGCAGTTCAGGGGGCAATCAGCCCCAGCATTTT
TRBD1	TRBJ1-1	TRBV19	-	CASSKGQGPLNTEAFF	TGTGCCAGTAGTAAAGGACAGGGCCCCTTAAACACTGAAGCTTTCTTT
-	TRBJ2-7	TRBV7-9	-	CASILDTEQYF	TGTGCCAGCATCCTGGACACCGAGCAGTACTTC
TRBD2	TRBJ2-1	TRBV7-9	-	CASNRAGGTINEQFF	TGTGCCAGCAACCGAGCGGGAGGGACAATCAATGAGCAGTTCTTC
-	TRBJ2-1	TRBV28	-	CASRSRLVSHNEQFF	TGTGCCAGCAGATCCCGACTAGTTTCACACAATGAGCAGTTCTTC
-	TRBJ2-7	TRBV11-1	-	CASSPGSTLREQYF	TGTGCCAGCAGCCCTGGGAGTACTCTTCGGGAGCAGTACTTC
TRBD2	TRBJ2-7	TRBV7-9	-	CASSFGLAGSLEQYF	TGTGCCAGCAGCTTCGGGCTAGCGGGATCTCTTGAGCAGTACTTC